These T cell receptor beta chains were read from a single sample in a study of blood T cell repertoires in COVID-19. The data were produced by immunoSEQ multiplex PCR, yet TCRdb's version contains in-frame clones alone and is incomplete. This table holds around 400,000 clones, around nine tenths found once. The sample consisted of PBMCs or T cells enriched from blood (not recorded which). The receptor set was obtained from a woman between 25 and 40 years old who had recovered from COVID-19. CDR3s include the opening cysteine and the closing phenylalanine or tryptophan. A D gene is named only where the DNA matches it firmly. Rows give clone size only sometimes, using once, few, many, or a class for an expanded clone.

size	J	D	V	CDR3	DNA
-	TRBJ2-5	-	TRBV4-2	CASSQGDGGEETQYF	TGTGCCAGCAGCCAAGGCGACGGTGGAGAAGAGACCCAGTACTTC
few	TRBJ1-1	TRBD1	TRBV5-6	CASNLFRTGGNTEAFF	TGTGCCAGCAACCTCTTTAGGACAGGGGGGAACACTGAAGCTTTCTTT
-	TRBJ1-2	TRBD1	TRBV5-1	CASSLQPGQGEGNGYTF	TGCGCCAGCAGCTTGCAACCGGGACAGGGGGAGGGAAATGGCTACACCTTC
-	TRBJ2-7	-	TRBV5-8	CASSPTVLYEQYF	TGTGCCAGCAGCCCGACAGTCTTATACGAGCAGTACTTC
-	TRBJ1-4	-	TRBV19	CASRTANEKLFF	TGTGCCAGCCGAACAGCAAATGAAAAACTGTTTTTT
-	TRBJ1-5	-	TRBV7-2	CASSLYFLDQPQHF	TGTGCCAGCAGCTTATACTTTTTGGATCAGCCCCAGCATTTT
few	TRBJ2-7	-	TRBV28	CASSSRTYEQYF	TGTGCCAGCAGTTCGAGAACCTACGAGCAGTACTTC
few	TRBJ1-5	-	TRBV15	CATSSGGDSNQPQHF	TGTGCCACCAGCAGCGGAGGGGATAGCAATCAGCCCCAGCATTTT
-	TRBJ1-1	-	TRBV18	CASSPYSANTEAFF	TGTGCCAGCTCACCATATAGTGCCAACACTGAAGCTTTCTTT
-	TRBJ2-7	-	TRBV9	CASSVDGEQYF	TGTGCCAGCAGCGTAGACGGCGAGCAGTACTTC
-	TRBJ2-7	TRBD2	TRBV9	CASSGGTSSYEQYF	TGTGCCAGCAGCGGCGGGACTAGCAGCTACGAGCAGTACTTC
-	TRBJ1-3	-	TRBV18	CASSPPPRLSFSSGNTIYF	TGTGCCAGCTCACCTCCTCCCCGACTGTCGTTCAGCTCTGGAAACACCATATATTTT
-	TRBJ1-1	-	TRBV24-1	CATSDPTGGDTEAFF	TGTGCCACCAGTGATCCGACGGGGGGGGACACTGAAGCTTTCTTT
-	TRBJ2-3	TRBD1	TRBV30	CAWSGGQVDGSADTQYF	TGTGCCTGGAGTGGAGGACAGGTTGATGGATCCGCAGATACGCAGTATTTT
-	TRBJ2-7	-	TRBV4-3	CASSQGYHSYEQYF	TGCGCCAGCAGCCAAGGTTACCACAGCTACGAGCAGTACTTC
-	TRBJ1-1	-	TRBV19	CASTPGNTEAFF	TGTGCCAGTACCCCGGGGAACACTGAAGCTTTCTTT
few	TRBJ2-7	TRBD2	TRBV4-2	CASSQAGTINTYEQYF	TGTGCCAGCAGCCAAGCCGGGACTATAAATACCTACGAGCAGTACTTC
few	TRBJ2-7	TRBD1	TRBV29-1	CSAGQGPSYEQYF	TGCAGCGCCGGACAGGGACCGTCCTACGAGCAGTACTTC
-	TRBJ1-5	-	TRBV21-1	CASRGQGRHSNQPQHF	TGTGCCAGCCGGGGACAGGGGCGCCATAGCAATCAGCCCCAGCATTTT
-	TRBJ2-7	-	TRBV7-9	CASSSGYRPGQSSYEQYF	TGTGCCAGCAGCTCCGGCTATCGTCCGGGACAAAGCTCCTACGAGCAGTACTTC
-	TRBJ1-2	TRBD1	TRBV5-1	CASSPPGPGTARNYGYTF	TGCGCCAGCAGCCCGCCTGGTCCCGGGACAGCTAGAAACTATGGCTACACCTTC
-	TRBJ1-3	TRBD1	TRBV27	CASSFRGVSGNTIYF	TGTGCCAGCAGTTTCAGGGGGGTTTCTGGAAACACCATATATTTT
-	TRBJ2-3	TRBD2	TRBV7-3	CASSLYGGRADTQYF	TGTGCCAGCAGCTTATACGGCGGGAGGGCGGATACGCAGTATTTT
-	TRBJ2-1	TRBD2	TRBV5-1	CASSLEWTSGNEQFF	TGCGCCAGCAGCTTGGAGTGGACTAGCGGCAATGAGCAGTTCTTC
-	TRBJ1-6	-	TRBV5-1	CASSLEERTPLHF	TGCGCCAGCAGCTTGGAGGAGAGGACACCCCTCCACTTT
-	TRBJ2-7	-	TRBV7-2	CASSRQVSSYEQYF	TGTGCCAGCAGCAGACAAGTCTCGTCCTACGAGCAGTACTTC
-	TRBJ2-1	-	TRBV27	CASSLVRGEQFF	TGTGCCAGCAGTTTGGTTAGGGGTGAGCAGTTCTTC
-	TRBJ2-6	-	TRBV5-1	CASSSWTGTISGANVLTF	TGCGCCAGCAGCTCGTGGACAGGGACTATCTCTGGGGCCAACGTCCTGACTTTC
-	TRBJ1-1	TRBD1	TRBV7-2	CASSFTGGSRAFF	TGTGCCAGCAGCTTTACAGGGGGAAGTCGGGCTTTCTTT
-	TRBJ1-1	-	TRBV25-1	CASSETATEAFF	TGTGCCAGCAGTGAGACTGCGACTGAAGCTTTCTTT
-	TRBJ1-3	-	TRBV6-5	CASTPRRGNTIYF	TGTGCCAGCACCCCACGTAGAGGAAACACCATATATTTT